The 15 T cell receptor beta chains presented below share a single source sample, sequenced in a study of Ad26.COV2.S vaccination and SARS-CoV-2 variants (dated by TCRdb to the early 2020s). The protocol used for the library was the immunoSEQ multiplex PCR assay. Not all clones reach the TCRdb copy of this immuneACCESS table, which keeps in-frame sequences only. Checked studies attribute under half of the gap to unresolved V genes and leave the rest unexplained. Here the sample has about 400,000 clones; around 89% occur a single time. The ten largest make up roughly 4% of the sample. Taken with the paper, the label for treatment or condition translates to: around 19 received Ad26.COV2.S at low or high dose, single or two shots; 5 received placebo; per-sample allocation not given. Repertoires of vaccine and placebo recipients were sequenced from samples taken on day 63 after the first injection. The specimen was peripheral blood, collected in a trial of Ad26.COV2.S vaccine versus placebo. The source is a person between 18 and 60 years old who received the Ad26.COV2.S COVID-19 vaccine or a placebo.

CDR3 nucleotides: TGTGCCAGCAGCTTTGCCCCCGGGGACGAGCAGTACTTC. Its translation is CASSFAPGDEQYF. The J gene is TRBJ2-7, the V gene TRBV5-8; possibly TRBD2 for D (5 bases). The CDR3 contains 13 residues. V lost 2 bases to trimming and J lost 5 bases, with 11 bases between them. CDR1 is SGHTS and CDR2 is YDEGEE in the germline V gene.

The rearrangement uses TRBV24-1 and TRBJ2-3; the match to TRBD2 covers 14 bases. V shed 1 base, J shed 2 bases, and the junction held 7 bases outside the gene matches. The germline V gene encodes CDR1 KGHDR and CDR2 SFDVKD. The CDR3 has 19 residues. CDR3 DNA: TGTGCCACCAGTGATTTAGGGGGGACTAGCGGGGGCCTCACAGATACGCAGTATTTT. Translated: CATSDLGGTSGGLTDTQYF.

V is TRBV19 and J is TRBJ2-7, with 8 bases that match TRBD1. V shed 4 bases and J 1 base; nucleotides not matched to a gene: 6. Germline loops: CDR1 LNHDA, CDR2 SQIVND (reference sequence). This CDR3 has 15 residues. The CDR3 DNA is TGTGCCAGTAGTACCGGACAGGGACTTTCCTACGAGCAGTACTTC. As protein: CASSTGQGLSYEQYF.

This chain connects TRBV5-1 to TRBJ2-6; a weak D match, TRBD1 (6 bases). CDR1 is SGHRS, CDR2 YFSETQ, per germline. This CDR3 spans 16 amino acids. The ends were cut back, 5 bases at V and 0 bases at J, with 12 bases in the middle. The CDR3 is CASRISQGSGANVLTF. The DNA for the CDR3 is TGCGCCAGCAGGATCTCACAGGGCTCTGGGGCCAACGTCCTGACTTTC. Variable domain in full (rest from reference TRBV5-1 and TRBJ2-6): KAGVTQTPRYLIKTRGQQVTLSCSPISGHRSVSWYQQTPGQGLQFLFEYFSETQRNKGNFPGRFSGRQFSNSRSEMNVSTLELGDSALYLCASRISQGSGANVLTFGAGSRLTVL.

This clone occurred many times. The chain carries TRBV29-1 and TRBJ1-2; no reliable D call. Per the germline V gene, CDR1 is SQVTM and CDR2 is ANQGSEA. The CDR3 has 13 amino acids. Trimming cost V 2 bases and J 6 bases, with 13 bases left between them. CDR3 protein: CSVESPSGDGYTF. The CDR3 DNA reads as TGCAGCGTTGAAAGTCCATCTGGGGATGGCTACACCTTC.

The J gene is TRBJ2-3, the V gene TRBV13; D not resolved. Trimming stripped 8 bases from V and 1 base from J, with 13 bases between. The CDR3 covers 14 residues. Germline V gene lookup returns CDR1 PRHDT and CDR2 FYEKMQ (reference sequence). The CDR3 here is CASRRLGGTDTQYF. CDR3 DNA sequence: TGTGCCAGCCGCCGGCTGGGCGGCACAGATACGCAGTATTTT.

This chain uses TRBV28 with TRBJ1-1, with 9 bases that match TRBD1. V lost 5 bases and J lost 11; bases outside the gene matches: 12. Germline assignment: CDR1 MDHEN and CDR2 SYDVKM. The CDR3 spans 14 residues. The CDR3 nucleotides are TGTGCCAGCAGTACCCCCGGGACAGGGTGGGAGGCTTTCTTT. Translated, it gives CASSTPGTGWEAFF.

This clone has just a few counts. The chain uses TRBV7-6 and TRBJ1-3, with a weak D call TRBD1 (5 bases). CDR3 size: 15 residues. The germline V and J ends were trimmed by 4 bases and 7 bases, with 17 bases remaining between them. CDR1 is SGHVS and CDR2 is FNYEAQ in the germline V gene. The CDR3 bases are TGTGCCAGCAGCTCCACGGACACCTTAGGGAACACCATATATTTT. Translating gives CASSSTDTLGNTIYF.

This clone occurred once. The limits of the CDR3 on the DNA are not certain, so only TCRdb's listed CDR3 is given. The chain couples TRBV15 to TRBJ1-3; TRBD1, the D gene given by the table, was not confirmed from the DNA. Germline lookup yields CDR1 LNHNV and CDR2 YYDKDF (reference sequence). The CDR3 is 13 amino acids in total, end residues counted. CDR3 in amino acids: CAAAFGQGNTIYF.

This chain links TRBV7-9 with TRBJ2-7, with TRBD2 identical over 7 bases. J gave up 3 bases and V 5 bases, and 7 bases lay outside the gene matches. Germline V gives CDR1 SEHNR, CDR2 FQNEAQ (reference sequence). The CDR3 runs to 14 residues. In DNA form, the CDR3 reads TGTGCCAGCAGCCCCGGGGAGGGGAGCTACGAGCAGTACTTC. It yields the protein CASSPGEGSYEQYF. Filled out from reference TRBV7-9 and TRBJ2-7, the complete variable domain reads DTGVSQNPRHKITKRGQNVTFRCDPISEHNRLYWYRQTLGQGPEFLTYFQNEAQLEKSRLLSDRFSAERPKGSFSTLEIQRTEQGDSAMYLCASSPGEGSYEQYFGPGTRLTVT.

The V gene is TRBV3-1 (or the pseudogene TRBV3-2), the J gene TRBJ2-5; D unclear. Trimming removed 3 bases at V and 3 bases at J, with 8 bases between. From germline, CDR1 is LGHDT and CDR2 YNNKEL (reference sequence). This CDR3 spans 13 amino acids. The CDR3 sequence is CASSHYLEETQYF. The CDR3 nucleotides are TGTGCCAGCAGCCACTACTTGGAAGAGACCCAGTACTTC.

The chain links TRBV30 to TRBJ2-1, with 9 bases identical to TRBD1. Per germline, CDR1 GTSNPN and CDR2 SVGIG (reference sequence). The trim removed 2 bases at V and 10 bases at J, leaving 12 bases unmatched. The CDR3 extends over 15 amino acids. CDR3 in amino acids: CAWSSGTGRWNEQFF. The CDR3 nucleotides read TGTGCCTGGAGTAGTGGGACAGGGAGGTGGAACGAGCAGTTCTTC.

This chain connects TRBV5-4 to TRBJ1-5; TRBD1 is a possible D gene (5 bases). The V gene's germline CDR1 is SGHNT and CDR2 YYREEE (reference sequence). The CDR3 has 14 residues. The V and J ends lost 1 base and 3 bases respectively, with 8 bases between them. CDR3: CASSLRGDNQPQHF. Written as DNA, the CDR3 is TGTGCCAGCAGCTTGAGGGGAGACAATCAGCCCCAGCATTTT.

The chain is built from TRBV15 and TRBJ2-6; D is undetermined. This CDR3 has 12 amino acids. Germline lookup yields CDR1 LNHNV and CDR2 YYDKDF (reference sequence). Trimming took off 0 bases at V and 12 bases at J, with 6 bases between the two ends. The CDR3 DNA is TGTGCCACCAGCAGAGATAATCGCGTCCTGACTTTC. As protein: CATSRDNRVLTF.

The J gene is TRBJ2-1, the V gene TRBV13; D is undetermined. Germline assignment: CDR1 PRHDT and CDR2 FYEKMQ (reference sequence). Trimming shortened V by 4 bases and J by 0 bases, and 10 bases separated the two germline ends. This CDR3 is 15 amino acids long. The chain's CDR3 is CASSWTESSYNEQFF. CDR3 sequence (DNA): TGTGCCAGCAGCTGGACCGAGAGCTCCTACAATGAGCAGTTCTTC.